Each of the 17 T cell receptor beta chains below was sequenced from the same sample in a study of blood T cell repertoires in COVID-19. The method was immunoSEQ multiplex PCR; TCRdb's version includes in-frame clones alone and lacks a portion of them. The repertoire includes about 140,000 clones, roughly 80% of them detected once, and more than 8.5% sits in the top ten. Sequenced sample: peripheral blood. These receptors were collected from a woman in her 50s with active or convalescent COVID-19.

The chain carries TRBV5-1 and TRBJ2-7; 10 bases match TRBD1. The J segment lost 2 bases and the V segment lost 0 bases, leaving 8 bases of the junction unmatched. Germline loops: CDR1 SGHRS, CDR2 YFSETQ. The CDR3 has 17 residues. In DNA, the CDR3 is TGCGCCAGCAGCTTGGAGCCCCCGGGACAGGGGCCCTACGAGCAGTACTTC. This translates into CASSLEPPGQGPYEQYF.

This clone was observed a handful of times. The CDR3 DNA sequence: TGTGCCAGCAGGCTCACAGGGGGTACTGAAGCTTTCTTT. Encoded protein: CASRLTGGTEAFF. The gene calls are TRBV2 and TRBJ1-1, with TRBD1 identical over 8 bases. Germline CDR1 reads SNHLY; CDR2 reads FYNNEI. The CDR3 has 13 residues. V shed 6 bases and J 5 bases; nucleotides not matched to a gene: 5.

This chain joins TRBV30 and TRBJ1-3; 7 bases fit TRBD1. This CDR3 contains 14 residues. Germline trimming cut 4 bases from V and 2 bases from J; bases unmatched to any gene: 5. Germline lookup yields CDR1 GTSNPN and CDR2 SVGIG (reference sequence). CDR3 DNA sequence: TGTGCCTGGACGGGACAGCTGACTGGAAACACCATATATTTT. Protein: CAWTGQLTGNTIYF.

The chain uses TRBV4-2 and TRBJ1-1; unclear D gene. The germline V gene encodes CDR1 LGHNA and CDR2 YNFKEQ. The CDR3 has 16 amino acids. Trimming cost V 1 base and J 5 bases, with 17 bases left between them. As DNA, the CDR3 is TGTGCCAGCAGCCAAGGAAATGAGGGCCGGACGACTGAAGCTTTCTTT. Protein product: CASSQGNEGRTTEAFF.

The genes are TRBV2 and TRBJ1-6; 7 bases fit TRBD1. CDR3 length: 14 residues. With V trimmed by 8 bases and J by 8 bases, 9 bases remained unmatched. The V gene's germline CDR1 is SNHLY and CDR2 FYNNEI. This CDR3 reads CASRDRAWDSPLHF. CDR3 bases: TGTGCCAGCCGCGACAGGGCTTGGGATTCACCCCTCCACTTT.

This sequence joins TRBV7-9 and TRBJ2-5; 8 positions match TRBD2. The CDR3 extends over 14 amino acids. J was trimmed by 3 bases and V by 4 bases; bases with no gene match: 4. Germline loops: CDR1 SEHNR, CDR2 FQNEAQ (reference sequence). The CDR3 region has the DNA TGTGCCAGCAGCTCGGGACTAGTTAAAGAGACCCAGTACTTC. Its translation: CASSSGLVKETQYF. Full variable domain (rest looked up from reference TRBV7-9 and TRBJ2-5): DTGVSQNPRHKITKRGQNVTFRCDPISEHNRLYWYRQTLGQGPEFLTYFQNEAQLEKSRLLSDRFSAERPKGSFSTLEIQRTEQGDSAMYLCASSSGLVKETQYFGPGTRLLVL.

This clone has just one count. The chain uses TRBV18 and TRBJ1-2; perhaps TRBD1 as D (5 bases). V shed 1 base and J shed 0 bases, with 9 bases lying between them. The CDR3 length is 15 residues. Germline V gene lookup returns CDR1 KGHSH and CDR2 LQKENI. This CDR3 reads CASSPRPRANYGYTF. The CDR3 DNA reads TGTGCCAGCTCACCACGGCCCAGGGCTAACTATGGCTACACCTTC. Combining the CDR3 with reference TRBV18 and TRBJ1-2 gives the whole variable domain NAGVMQNPRHLVRRRGQEARLRCSPMKGHSHVYWYRQLPEEGLKFMVYLQKENIIDESGMPKERFSAEFPKEGPSILRIQQVVRGDSAAYFCASSPRPRANYGYTFGSGTRLTVV.

The rearrangement links TRBV30 to TRBJ2-7; 8 nucleotides agree with TRBD2. This CDR3 region has 13 residues. J was trimmed by 1 base and V by 8 bases; bases with no gene match: 7. Per germline, CDR1 GTSNPN and CDR2 SVGIG (reference sequence). The CDR3 DNA reads TGTGCCCTTGGAGCGGGAGTATCCTACGAGCAGTACTTC. This codes for CALGAGVSYEQYF.

This clone was seen once. This chain uses TRBV29-1 with TRBJ1-2; 8 nucleotides match TRBD1. V dropped 5 bases and J dropped 8; count of bases not matched to a gene: 7. The CDR3 sequence is 12 residues long. From germline, CDR1 is SQVTM and CDR2 ANQGSEA. DNA for the CDR3: TGCAGCGTTCTGGACAGGGAGGGAGGCTACACCTTC. It codes for CSVLDREGGYTF.

This clone was recorded once. V gene TRBV28 combines with J gene TRBJ1-2; D call uncertain. The ends were cut back, 4 bases at V and 4 bases at J, with 13 bases in the middle. Germline-derived CDR1 and CDR2 are MDHEN and SYDVKM. The CDR3 covers 14 residues. The CDR3 coding sequence is TGTGCCAGCAGTTCCCCTTCGGGAGGCTATGGCTACACCTTC. This gives the protein CASSSPSGGYGYTF.

Only a few counts were recorded for this clone. The rearrangement links TRBV9 to TRBJ2-7, with 12 bases that match TRBD2. The CDR3 totals 17 residues. The germline V gene encodes CDR1 SGDLS and CDR2 YYNGEE. With V trimmed by 4 bases and J by 5 bases, 13 bases remained unmatched. The CDR3 sequence is CASSPRGLAGGQNEQYF. In DNA, the CDR3 is TGTGCCAGCAGCCCACGGGGGCTAGCGGGGGGGCAAAACGAGCAGTACTTC.

This chain joins TRBV24-1 and TRBJ1-2; TRBD1 agrees at 7 bases. V lost 12 bases to trimming and J lost 2 bases; unmatched junction nucleotides: 8. Germline-derived CDR1 and CDR2 are KGHDR and SFDVKD. The CDR3 has 13 residues. For the CDR3, the DNA is TGTGCCCCGGGACAGCCAGAAAACTATGGCTACACCTTC. It yields the protein CAPGQPENYGYTF.

The V and J genes are TRBV28 and TRBJ2-5; possibly TRBD1 for D (6 bases). Trimming removed 3 bases at V and 2 bases at J, with 13 bases between. The CDR3 contains 15 residues. The germline gives CDR1 MDHEN, CDR2 SYDVKM. For the CDR3, the DNA is TGTGCCAGCAGTTTTAAAGGGGGTTGGCAAGAGACCCAGTACTTC. Translation gives CASSFKGGWQETQYF.

The CDR3 reads CASRGLQDEQYF. CDR3 nucleotides: TGTGCCAGCAGGGGCCTCCAAGACGAGCAGTACTTC. The chain is built from TRBV2 and TRBJ2-7; no clear D. The CDR3 runs to 12 residues. Germline V gene sequence: CDR1 SNHLY, CDR2 FYNNEI. The V end was cut by 6 bases, the J end by 5 bases, with 11 bases between.

The chain joins TRBV19 to TRBJ2-2, with TRBD2 matching over 15 bases. The CDR3 has 17 residues. The trim removed 11 bases at V and 2 bases at J, leaving 9 bases unmatched. Per germline, CDR1 LNHDA and CDR2 SQIVND (reference sequence). CDR3 amino acids: CAGKGLAGGTNTGELFF. CDR3 bases: TGTGCCGGCAAGGGACTAGCGGGGGGAACAAACACCGGGGAGCTGTTTTTT.

This clone was picked up a small number of times. CDR3 bases: TGCGCCAGCAGCCAAGATTCCAGGGGCGGGTATGGCTACACCTTC. Its translation: CASSQDSRGGYGYTF. V gene TRBV4-3 combines with J gene TRBJ1-2; TRBD1 might be the D (6 bases). Germline V lookup: CDR1 LGHNA, CDR2 YSLEER. Trimming stripped 0 bases from V and 5 bases from J, with 13 bases between. This CDR3 has 15 residues.

The V and J genes are TRBV6-6 and TRBJ2-3; TRBD1 matches 7 bases. V trimming: 2 bases; J trimming: 7 bases; junction bases outside the gene matches: 3. Germline assignment: CDR1 MNHNY and CDR2 SVGAGI (reference sequence). The CDR3 sequence is 13 residues long. CDR3 residues: CASSYDRENTQYF. The CDR3 coding sequence is TGTGCCAGCAGTTACGACAGGGAAAATACGCAGTATTTT.